Below, 31 T cell receptor beta chains from the same sample are listed, as sequenced in a study of cytomegalovirus exposure and HLA in healthy donors. Use of 60 Vbeta and 13 Jbeta primers characterized the PCR. Libraries were prepared by immunoSEQ multiplex PCR; TCRdb keeps only in-frame clonotypes and omits some of them. The data show roughly 100,000 clones, with about three quarters seen just once and 5.8% held by the top ten. Input material: PBMCs. The receptors were sampled from a man aged 60 to 69 in good health and CMV-seropositive.

The rearrangement joins TRBV7-9 to TRBJ1-4; a possible D gene is TRBD1 (5 bases). The germline gives CDR1 SEHNR, CDR2 FQNEAQ (reference sequence). The V end was cut by 5 bases, the J end by 5 bases, with 9 bases between. This CDR3 is built from 13 residues. CDR3 sequence reads: CASSPPGNEKLFF. The DNA for the CDR3 is TGTGCCAGCAGCCCGCCAGGGAATGAAAAACTGTTTTTT.

This clone was detected only a few times. This chain links TRBV5-1 with TRBJ2-1, with 7 bases fitting TRBD1. Trimming cost V 4 bases and J 5 bases; bases outside gene matches: 3. Germline values: CDR1 SGHRS, CDR2 YFSETQ. CDR3 length: 13 amino acids. For the CDR3, the DNA is TGCGCCAGCAGCCCCCAGGGGGACAATGAGCAGTTCTTC. It is translated as CASSPQGDNEQFF.

Concerning this clone: The junction does not match germline at one end; this may be a read error. The chain links TRBV7-9 to TRBJ2-7, with D maybe TRBD2 (5 bases). Germline-derived CDR1 and CDR2 are SEHNR and FQNEAQ (reference sequence). This CDR3 has 12 amino acids. The CDR3 region has the DNA TGTTCCAGCAGCGGCAGATCCTACGAGCAGTACTTC. Translation: CSSSGRSYEQYF.

This CDR3 is CASSPTVSTYNEQFF. CDR3 DNA sequence: TGTGCCAGTAGTCCCACAGTGTCAACGTACAATGAGCAGTTCTTC. This chain joins TRBV19 and TRBJ2-1, with D hard to call. The CDR3 covers 15 residues. The V end lost 5 bases, the J end lost 4 bases, and 15 bases lay between the germline ends. The germline CDR1 and CDR2 sequences are LNHDA and SQIVND (reference sequence). The full variable domain, completed using reference TRBV19 and TRBJ2-1, is DGGITQSPKYLFRKEGQNVTLSCEQNLNHDAMYWYRQDPGQGLRLIYYSQIVNDFQKGDIAEGYSVSREKKESFPLTVTSAQKNPTAFYLCASSPTVSTYNEQFFGPGTRLTVL.

This chain joins TRBV5-4 and TRBJ2-7; D gene unclear. V was shortened by 1 base and J by 3 bases, with 5 bases between the two germline ends. Germline values: CDR1 SGHNT, CDR2 YYREEE (reference sequence). The CDR3 is 12 residues long. The CDR3 nucleotides read TGTGCCAGCAGCTTGAACAGCTACGAGCAGTACTTC. It codes for CASSLNSYEQYF.

CDR3 in amino acids: CASRFLCTDTQYF. CDR3 DNA: TGTGCAAGTCGCTTCCTCTGCACAGATACGCAGTATTTT. V usage is TRBV12-2 and J usage is TRBJ2-3; TRBD2 is the table's D call and was not checked against the DNA. TRBV12-2 is a pseudogene locus. CDR3 length: 13 amino acids.

J is TRBJ1-2 and V is TRBV2, with TRBD1 matching 7 bases. The CDR3 length is 12 residues. Germline CDR1 reads SNHLY; CDR2 reads FYNNEI. The V gene end was trimmed by 5 bases and the J gene end by 6 bases; junction bases not matched to a gene: 3. This CDR3 is CASSSQGDGYTF. The CDR3 nucleotides are TGTGCCAGCAGTAGTCAGGGGGATGGCTACACCTTC.

V gene TRBV2 combines with J gene TRBJ2-3; the match to TRBD2 covers 10 bases. J gave up 1 base and V 6 bases, and 4 bases lay outside the gene matches. The CDR3 extends over 15 amino acids. Germline CDR1 and CDR2: SNHLY and FYNNEI. CDR3 amino acids: CASRIAGGRTDTQYF. CDR3 DNA: TGTGCCAGCAGAATAGCGGGGGGCCGCACAGATACGCAGTATTTT.

The gene calls are TRBV6-5 and TRBJ1-4, with TRBD1 matching 8 bases. The length of the CDR3 is 15 residues. Germline V gene lookup returns CDR1 MNHEY and CDR2 SVGAGI. Losses at the gene ends were 6 bases for V and 4 bases for J; bases not matched to a gene: 7. CDR3 sequence: CASRVLGQDNEKLFF. In DNA form, the CDR3 reads TGTGCCAGCAGGGTCCTGGGACAGGATAATGAAAAACTGTTTTTT.

This sequence joins TRBV10-3 and TRBJ2-5, with 9 bases matching TRBD1. The end of the DNA aligns better with TRBJ2-7, so the J call may be wrong. Germline V gene lookup returns CDR1 ENHRY and CDR2 SYGVKD. This CDR3 region has 15 residues. The CDR3 DNA reads as TGTGCCATCAGCGGGACAGGGATCAGCTCCTACGAGCAGTACTTC. Amino acid sequence: CAISGTGISSYEQYF.

This clone was seen a handful of times. The chain carries TRBV7-6 and TRBJ2-5; maybe TRBD1 (6 bases). Gene TRBJ2-7 matches the end of the DNA better, so the J call may be wrong. The length of the CDR3 is 13 residues. Looked up from germline, CDR1 is SGHVS and CDR2 is FNYEAQ. CDR3 region: CASSPGQTYEQYF. In nucleotides, the CDR3 is TGTGCCAGCAGCCCCGGACAGACCTACGAGCAGTACTTC.

This clone was seen only a few times. This rearrangement joins TRBV4-1 to TRBJ1-1; D unresolved. Germline CDR1 MGHRA, CDR2 YSYEKL. This CDR3 comprises 15 residues. V was trimmed by 0 bases and J by 1 base, leaving 9 bases between them. CDR3 amino acids: CASSQEEGRNTEAFF. The DNA of the CDR3 is TGCGCCAGCAGCCAAGAGGAGGGTAGGAACACTGAAGCTTTCTTT.

The chain employs TRBV18 and TRBJ2-2; D is unresolved. The V gene's germline CDR1 is KGHSH and CDR2 LQKENI. This CDR3 is 11 amino acids long. Trimming removed 6 bases at V and 5 bases at J, with 4 bases between. The CDR3 DNA reads TGTGCCAGCTCCACTACCGGGGAGCTGTTTTTT. This encodes CASSTTGELFF. Full variable domain (missing parts from reference TRBV18 and TRBJ2-2): NAGVMQNPRHLVRRRGQEARLRCSPMKGHSHVYWYRQLPEEGLKFMVYLQKENIIDESGMPKERFSAEFPKEGPSILRIQQVVRGDSAAYFCASSTTGELFFGEGSRLTVL.

The V gene is TRBV5-4, the J gene TRBJ2-2, with D perhaps matching TRBD1 (6 bases). V was shortened by 6 bases and J by 5 bases, with 11 bases between the two germline ends. This CDR3 region has 13 residues. Germline V gene sequence: CDR1 SGHNT, CDR2 YYREEE (reference sequence). The CDR3 DNA sequence: TGTGCCAGCATTCCACAGGGTACCGGGGAGCTGTTTTTT. Protein sequence: CASIPQGTGELFF.

V usage is TRBV6-1 and J usage is TRBJ2-4, with a possible D match to TRBD1 (5 bases). V dropped 1 base and J dropped 2 bases, with 12 bases sitting between them. This CDR3 comprises 16 residues. The germline V gene has CDR1 MNHNS and CDR2 SASEGT. The CDR3: CASSEGAGLTKNIQYF. As DNA, the CDR3 is TGTGCCAGCAGTGAAGGGGCAGGGCTGACCAAAAACATTCAGTACTTC.

This chain joins TRBV29-1 and TRBJ1-2; no firm D call. V was cut by 5 bases and J by 3 bases, with 7 bases left in between. CDR1 and CDR2 from the germline V gene are SQVTM and ANQGSEA. The CDR3 has 11 amino acids. The CDR3 nucleotides read TGCAGCGTTACCCAGGACTATGGCTACACCTTC. This translates into CSVTQDYGYTF. Looking up the rest from reference TRBV29-1 and TRBJ1-2 gives the full variable domain: SAVISQKPSRDICQRGTSLTIQCQVDSQVTMMFWYRQQPGQSLTLIATANQGSEATYESGFVIDKFPISRPNLTFSTLTVSNMSPEDSSIYLCSVTQDYGYTFGSGTRLTVV.

This sequence joins TRBV6-1 and TRBJ1-4; no definite D call. The germline V and J ends were trimmed by 7 bases and 4 bases, with 16 bases remaining between them. The germline V gene encodes CDR1 MNHNS and CDR2 SASEGT. This CDR3 is built from 15 residues. Written as DNA, the CDR3 is TGTGCCAGCACCGAGAGGTCAGCCCTTAATGAAAAACTGTTTTTT. Its protein product is CASTERSALNEKLFF.

The CDR3, as DNA: TGTGCCTGGTACCGACGGAGGATGAACACTGAAGCTTTCTTT. Translating it yields CAWYRRRMNTEAFF. The chain links TRBV30 to TRBJ1-1; D is unclear. The CDR3 extends over 14 amino acids. The ends were cut back, 5 bases at V and 0 bases at J, with 13 bases in the middle. Germline CDR1 and CDR2: GTSNPN and SVGIG (reference sequence).

The J gene is TRBJ2-2, the V gene TRBV6-5; TRBD1 matches at 8 bases. Per germline, CDR1 MNHEY and CDR2 SVGAGI. V was pared by 3 bases and J by 6 bases, with 9 bases of the junction left unmatched. This CDR3 is 16 amino acids long. In DNA, the CDR3 is TGTGCCAGCAGTTATTCGCCAGGGGGCAGGTCCGGGGAGCTGTTTTTT. Protein: CASSYSPGGRSGELFF.

V gene TRBV2 combines with J gene TRBJ2-1; 9 positions match TRBD2. Trimming removed 0 bases from V and 9 bases from J; junction bases left unmatched: 6. The CDR3 length is 15 residues. Per the germline V gene, CDR1 is SNHLY and CDR2 is FYNNEI. CDR3 DNA: TGTGCCAGCAGTGAAGCGGGGCGGGGGGGGACTGAGCAGTTCTTC. Protein sequence: CASSEAGRGGTEQFF. Full variable domain (remainder filled in from reference TRBV2 and TRBJ2-1): EPEVTQTPSHQVTQMGQEVILRCVPISNHLYFYWYRQILGQKVEFLVSFYNNEISEKSEIFDDQFSVERPDGSNFTLKIRSTKLEDSAMYFCASSEAGRGGTEQFFGPGTRLTVL.

The chain couples TRBV6-5 to TRBJ1-1; 9 positions match TRBD1. The CDR3 is 14 amino acids. V was clipped by 6 bases and J by 2 bases; unmatched bases: 4. Germline V lookup: CDR1 MNHEY, CDR2 SVGAGI. The CDR3 loop reads CASSGTGPNTEAFF. The CDR3 coding sequence is TGTGCCAGCAGCGGGACAGGGCCCAACACTGAAGCTTTCTTT.

In DNA form, the CDR3 reads TGTGCCAGCAGTCCCCCGCGTGGTGGCGGGTTCGATGAGCAGTTCTTC. The encoded protein is CASSPPRGGGFDEQFF. The rearrangement links TRBV27 to TRBJ2-1, with a tentative D call TRBD2 (5 bases). The germline CDR1 and CDR2 sequences are MNHEY and SMNVEV (reference sequence). Trimming shortened V by 5 bases and J by 8 bases, and 22 bases separated the two germline ends. The CDR3 consists of 16 residues.

This rearrangement joins TRBV4-2 to TRBJ2-2; 10 bases are shared with TRBD2. The CDR3 contains 18 residues. Losses at the gene ends were 1 base for V and 6 bases for J; bases not matched to a gene: 11. CDR1 is LGHNA, CDR2 YNFKEQ, per germline. CDR3 nucleotide sequence: TGTGCCAGCAGCCAAGTAGCGAGCGGGGGGGTATTCGCCGGGGAGCTGTTTTTT. Translating gives CASSQVASGGVFAGELFF.

The sample holds a few counts of this clone. This sequence joins TRBV7-7 and TRBJ2-1; D unresolved. The germline V gene encodes CDR1 SSHAT and CDR2 FNYEAQ (reference sequence). The CDR3 has 13 amino acids. Trimming removed 5 bases from V and 12 bases from J, with 17 bases in between. This CDR3 reads CASSRPPGLGQFF. The CDR3 bases are TGTGCCAGCAGCCGCCCCCCGGGTCTAGGGCAGTTCTTC. The variable domain in full, with the rest retrieved from reference TRBV7-7 and TRBJ2-1, is GAGVSQSPRYKVTKRGQDVTLRCDPISSHATLYWYQQALGQGPEFLTYFNYEAQPDKSGLPSDRFSAERPEGSISTLTIQRTEQRDSAMYRCASSRPPGLGQFFGPGTRLTVL.

The table lists this clone with a few counts. The V and J genes are TRBV6-1 and TRBJ1-5; the D gene is possibly TRBD1 (6 bases). The CDR3 totals 15 residues. Germline V gene lookup returns CDR1 MNHNS and CDR2 SASEGT. V was clipped by 4 bases and J by 0 bases, with 10 bases between them. As DNA, the CDR3 is TGTGCCAGCAGTGTCGACAGGTATAGCAATCAGCCCCAGCATTTT. Translated: CASSVDRYSNQPQHF.

This clone was seen once. The chain uses TRBV5-1 and TRBJ2-5, with no clear D. The DNA end favors TRBJ2-7, so the J call may be wrong. The CDR3 extends over 15 amino acids. Germline CDR1 reads SGHRS; CDR2 reads YFSETQ. CDR3 coding DNA: TGCGCCAGCAGCCCGGGTGGGGTTATAGACTACGAGCAGTACTTC. Its translation: CASSPGGVIDYEQYF.

V gene TRBV11-2 combines with J gene TRBJ1-6, with TRBD1 identical over 7 bases. V shed 3 bases and J 10 bases; nucleotides not matched to a gene: 6. This CDR3 has 14 amino acids. The germline CDR1 and CDR2 sequences are SGHAT and FQNNGV. The CDR3 spells CASSLNRGNSPLHF. Here the CDR3 DNA reads TGTGCCAGCAGCTTGAACAGGGGAAACTCACCCCTCCACTTT. The full variable domain, with the rest looked up from reference TRBV11-2 and TRBJ1-6, is EAGVAQSPRYKIIEKRQSVAFWCNPISGHATLYWYQQILGQGPKLLIQFQNNGVVDDSQLPKDRFSAERLKGVDSTLKIQPAKLEDSAVYLCASSLNRGNSPLHFGNGTRLTVT.

The chain recombines TRBV18 with TRBJ2-7; a possible D gene is TRBD1 (5 bases). The CDR3 length is 12 residues. V dropped 6 bases and J dropped 4 bases, with 10 bases sitting between them. Germline V CDR1 and CDR2: KGHSH, LQKENI. CDR3 DNA sequence: TGTGCCAGCTCGGAGTCAGGGTACGAGCAGTACTTC. Translating it yields CASSESGYEQYF.

As regards this clone: An end of the junction differs from the germline gene, which may be a read error. The chain links TRBV7-9 to TRBJ2-3, with 15 bases lining up with TRBD2. Per germline, CDR1 SEHNR and CDR2 FQNEAQ (reference sequence). CDR3 length equals 17 residues. CDR3 bases: TGTTCCAGCAGCTCTGCCGGGACTAGCGGGGGGTTCGATACGCAGTATTTT. Amino acids: CSSSSAGTSGGFDTQYF.

The chain employs TRBV5-1 and TRBJ2-3; 11 nucleotides agree with TRBD1. CDR3 size: 15 residues. V dropped 2 bases and J dropped 3; count of bases not matched to a gene: 2. CDR1 and CDR2 (germline): SGHRS, YFSETQ. The DNA of the CDR3 is TGCGCCAGCAGCTTAGGGACAGGGGGGACAGATACGCAGTATTTT. Translating it yields CASSLGTGGTDTQYF.

V gene TRBV7-9 combines with J gene TRBJ2-3, with D possibly matching TRBD2 (6 bases). Germline CDR1 and CDR2: SEHNR and FQNEAQ (reference sequence). Trimming cost V 4 bases and J 0 bases, with 11 bases left between them. This CDR3 is 15 amino acids long. This chain's CDR3 is CASSYWGVSTDTQYF. CDR3 DNA: TGTGCCAGCAGCTACTGGGGGGTTAGCACAGATACGCAGTATTTT.